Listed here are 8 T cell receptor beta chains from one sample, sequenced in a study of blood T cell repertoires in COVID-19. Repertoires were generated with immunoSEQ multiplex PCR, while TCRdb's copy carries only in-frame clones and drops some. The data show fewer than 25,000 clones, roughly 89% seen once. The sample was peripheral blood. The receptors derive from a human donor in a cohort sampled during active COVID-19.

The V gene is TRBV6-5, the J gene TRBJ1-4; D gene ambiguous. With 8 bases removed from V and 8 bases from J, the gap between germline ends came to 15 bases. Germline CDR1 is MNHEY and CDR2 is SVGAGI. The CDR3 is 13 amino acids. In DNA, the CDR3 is TGTGCCAGCGGGGAGGGTACCCACGAAAAACTGTTTTTT. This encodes CASGEGTHEKLFF.

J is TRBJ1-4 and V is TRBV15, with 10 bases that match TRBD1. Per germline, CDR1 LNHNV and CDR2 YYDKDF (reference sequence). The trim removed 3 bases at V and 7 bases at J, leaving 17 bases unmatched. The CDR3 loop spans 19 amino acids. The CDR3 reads CATSSGIGQGVAIGEKLFF. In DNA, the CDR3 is TGTGCCACCAGCAGTGGGATCGGACAGGGGGTAGCAATTGGTGAAAAACTGTTTTTT.

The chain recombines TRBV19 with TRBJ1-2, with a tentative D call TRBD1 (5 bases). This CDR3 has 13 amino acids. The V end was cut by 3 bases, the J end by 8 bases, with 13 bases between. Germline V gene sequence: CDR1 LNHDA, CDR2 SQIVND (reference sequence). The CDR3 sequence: CASSIPPGPGYTF. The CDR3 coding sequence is TGTGCCAGTAGTATTCCCCCAGGGCCGGGCTACACCTTC. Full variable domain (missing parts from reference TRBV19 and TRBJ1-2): DGGITQSPKYLFRKEGQNVTLSCEQNLNHDAMYWYRQDPGQGLRLIYYSQIVNDFQKGDIAEGYSVSREKKESFPLTVTSAQKNPTAFYLCASSIPPGPGYTFGSGTRLTVV.

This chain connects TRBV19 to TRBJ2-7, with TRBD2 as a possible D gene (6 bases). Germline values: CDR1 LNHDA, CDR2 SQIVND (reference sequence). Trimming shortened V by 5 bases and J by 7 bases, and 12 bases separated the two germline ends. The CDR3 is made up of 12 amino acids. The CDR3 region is CASSQSAGEQYF. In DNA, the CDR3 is TGTGCCAGTAGTCAGTCCGCGGGGGAGCAGTACTTC.

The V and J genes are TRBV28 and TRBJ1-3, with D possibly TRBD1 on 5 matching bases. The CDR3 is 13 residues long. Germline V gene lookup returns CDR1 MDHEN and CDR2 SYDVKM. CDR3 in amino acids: CDALPRRGNTIYF. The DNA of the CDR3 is TGTGATGCCCTCCCCCGGCGGGGGAACACCATATATTTT.

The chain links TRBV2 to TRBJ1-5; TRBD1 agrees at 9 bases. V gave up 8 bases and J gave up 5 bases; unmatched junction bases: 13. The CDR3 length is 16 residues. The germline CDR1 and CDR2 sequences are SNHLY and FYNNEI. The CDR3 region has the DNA TGTGCCAGCGCTACAGGGGGCGGAGGGGGGTATCAGCCCCAGCATTTT. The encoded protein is CASATGGGGGYQPQHF.

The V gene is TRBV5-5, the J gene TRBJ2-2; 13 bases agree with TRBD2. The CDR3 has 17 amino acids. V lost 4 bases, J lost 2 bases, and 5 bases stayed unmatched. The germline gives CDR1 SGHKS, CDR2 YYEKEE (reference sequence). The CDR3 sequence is CASSVGLAGINTGELFF. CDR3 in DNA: TGTGCCAGCAGCGTGGGACTAGCGGGAATTAACACCGGGGAGCTGTTTTTT.

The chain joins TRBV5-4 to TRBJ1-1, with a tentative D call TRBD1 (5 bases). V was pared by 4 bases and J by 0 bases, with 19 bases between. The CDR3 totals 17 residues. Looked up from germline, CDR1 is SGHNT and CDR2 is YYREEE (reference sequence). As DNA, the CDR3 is TGTGCCAGCAGCCCGGGAGGTAGGGGAGGGATGAACACTGAAGCTTTCTTT. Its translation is CASSPGGRGGMNTEAFF.